One and the same sample provided the 5 T cell receptor beta chains below, sequenced in a study of vaccination and CD4 T cells after COVID-19 (dated by TCRdb to the early 2020s). No antigen is known for these receptors. The library was prepared using PCR. Reads for this sample came from an Illumina iSeq 100. At the Johns Hopkins FTIC core, DNA from the cultured CD4+ T cells underwent TCR sequencing with the Oncomine TCR Beta short-read assay. The raw public reads went through TCRdb reprocessing: fastp at Q25, MiXCR clone calling, in-frame beta chains kept. Rows with one shared CDR3 protein collapse into an entry with the most common genes and DNA. Recorded for this sample are about 18,000 distinct CDR3 sequences; under 30% of them occurred a single time. Over 15% of the sample comes from the top ten. Reading the label with the study, this specimen's treatment or condition is: approximately 11-day PBMC culture with coronavirus spike peptide pools or control peptides (ViraFEST assay).

Material: cultured CD4+ T cells from blood. The source is a human donor with COVID-19.

Of note for this clonotype: A read error may account for a junction end that differs from germline. V usage is TRBV15 and J usage is TRBJ2-1; the match to TRBD2 covers 16 bases. This CDR3 has 16 amino acids. Germline CDR1 reads LNHNV; CDR2 reads YYDKDF (reference sequence). DNA for the CDR3: TGTGCCACCGGCAGACCGGGACTAGCGGGGGGGCATGAGCAGTTCTTC. Encoded protein: CATGRPGLAGGHEQFF.

The J gene is TRBJ1-4, the V gene TRBV6-1; 8 bases are a match to TRBD1. The trim removed 6 bases at V and 7 bases at J, leaving 7 bases unmatched. This CDR3 region has 14 residues. Germline lookup yields CDR1 MNHNS and CDR2 SASEGT. CDR3 sequence: CASRSQGDSEKLFF. In nucleotides, the CDR3 is TGTGCCAGCAGATCACAGGGGGACTCTGAAAAACTGTTTTTT.

This clonotype was seen only a few times. The J gene is TRBJ2-1, the V gene TRBV28, with 7 bases that match TRBD2. This CDR3 has 15 amino acids. Germline CDR1 reads MDHEN; CDR2 reads SYDVKM. J was trimmed by 1 base and V by 3 bases; bases with no gene match: 3. In nucleotides, the CDR3 is TGTGCCAGCAGTTTTGCTAGCGGATCCTACAATGAGCAGTTCTTC. It yields the protein CASSFASGSYNEQFF.

The V call is TRBV6-1, the J call TRBJ1-5; D might be TRBD1 (5 bases). The CDR3 runs 15 residues. V dropped 3 bases and J dropped 5 bases, with 14 bases sitting between them. The germline CDR1 and CDR2 sequences are MNHNS and SASEGT. CDR3 DNA sequence: TGTGCCAGCAGTGAGGGGGGTGGAGAATATCAGCCCCAGCATTTT. Residues: CASSEGGGEYQPQHF.

J is TRBJ2-7 and V is TRBV29-1; 8 bases align to TRBD1. From germline, CDR1 is SQVTM and CDR2 ANQGSEA. The CDR3 runs 12 residues. CDR3 bases: TGCAGTTGCGGACAGGGCGCCTACGAGCAGTACTTC. This translates into CSCGQGAYEQYF.